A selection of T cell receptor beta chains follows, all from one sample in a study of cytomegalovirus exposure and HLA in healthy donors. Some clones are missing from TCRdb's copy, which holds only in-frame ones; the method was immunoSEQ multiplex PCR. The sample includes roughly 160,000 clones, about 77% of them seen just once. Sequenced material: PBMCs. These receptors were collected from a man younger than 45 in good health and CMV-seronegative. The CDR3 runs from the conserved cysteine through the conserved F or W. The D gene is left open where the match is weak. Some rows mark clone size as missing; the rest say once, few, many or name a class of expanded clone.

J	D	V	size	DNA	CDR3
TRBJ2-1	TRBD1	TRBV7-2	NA	TGTGCCAGCAGCTGGGGGCAGGGGGCGTTGAATGAGCAGTTCTTC	CASSWGQGALNEQFF
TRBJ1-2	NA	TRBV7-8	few	TGTGCCAGCAGCTTACGTCAGAACTATGGCTACACCTTC	CASSLRQNYGYTF
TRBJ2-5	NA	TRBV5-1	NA	TGCGCCAGCACCCTTGGCGGTTTACAAGAGACCCAGTACTTC	CASTLGGLQETQYF
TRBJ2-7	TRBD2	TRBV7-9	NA	TGTGCCAGCAGCTTGCTTCGACCGGGACTAGCGGGGGGGCTGGACTTC	CASSLLRPGLAGGLDF
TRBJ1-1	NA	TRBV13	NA	TGTGCCAGCAGCTTAGGCGGTACGAACACTGAAGCTTTCTTT	CASSLGGTNTEAFF
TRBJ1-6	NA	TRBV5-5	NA	TGTGCCAGCGCAGGGGTCGGTGGGTCCTCCTATAATTCACCCCTCCACTTT	CASAGVGGSSYNSPLHF
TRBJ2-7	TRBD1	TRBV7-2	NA	TGTGCCAGCAGCTTATATGGACAGGGGATCGAGCAGTACTTC	CASSLYGQGIEQYF
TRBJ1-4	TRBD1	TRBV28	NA	TGTGCCAGCAGTATGACAGGGTTTAATGAAAAACTGTTTTTT	CASSMTGFNEKLFF
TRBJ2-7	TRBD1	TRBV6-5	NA	TGTGCCAGCAGCGAAAGGGACAGGGCCTACGAGCAGTACTTC	CASSERDRAYEQYF
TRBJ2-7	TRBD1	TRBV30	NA	TGTGCCTGGAGCCAGGACAGGGGAAGCTACGAGCAGTACTTC	CAWSQDRGSYEQYF
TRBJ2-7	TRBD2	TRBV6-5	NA	TGTGCCAGCAGTTACTCGACACTAGCGGGGCCCTACGAGCAGTACTTC	CASSYSTLAGPYEQYF